The rows below give T cell receptor beta chains drawn from one sample of a study of blood T cell repertoires in COVID-19. Data came from immunoSEQ multiplex PCR; TCRdb stores just in-frame clones and leaves some out. The sample has 200,000 to 250,000 clones; roughly 84% are singletons. The sequenced sample was peripheral blood. These receptors came from a man aged 25-45 years with active or convalescent COVID-19. The CDR3 runs from the conserved cysteine through the conserved F or W. Each record gives: J gene, clone size, CDR3 length, D gene, V gene, CDR3 DNA, CDR3 protein. The D gene is left open where the match is weak. Only some rows state a clone size, as once, few, many or a class for expanded clones.

>TRBJ2-3|-|13|-|TRBV13
TGTGCCAGCAGCTTAACTAACACAGATACGCAGTATTTT
CASSLTNTDTQYF
>TRBJ2-7|-|15|TRBD1|TRBV11-2
TGTGCCAGCAGCTTCCGGGACAGGACTGGGTACGAGCAGTACTTC
CASSFRDRTGYEQYF
>TRBJ1-1|-|17|-|TRBV6-2/TRBV6-3
TGTGCCAGCAGTTACTCGCTGGGGAAACGGGGGAACACTGAAGCTTTCTTT
CASSYSLGKRGNTEAFF
>TRBJ1-5|once|15|TRBD1|TRBV2
TGTGCCAGCAGCCGGGTAACAGGGGGCAATCAGCCCCAGCATTTT
CASSRVTGGNQPQHF
>TRBJ1-2|-|12|-|TRBV30
TGTGCCTGGAGTTACTTGGGGGGTGGCTACACCTTC
CAWSYLGGGYTF
>TRBJ2-1|-|17|-|TRBV7-2
TGTGCCAGCAGCTTATCGGTGTCTAGCAAGATTTACAATGAGCAGTTCTTC
CASSLSVSSKIYNEQFF
>TRBJ2-2|-|16|TRBD2|TRBV7-9
TGTGCCAGCACCTTCTCTGGGGGGGGACCCACCGGGGAGCTGTTTTTT
CASTFSGGGPTGELFF
>TRBJ2-7|-|13|-|TRBV9
TGTGCCAGCAGCGTAGGAGGAGTTAACGAGCAGTACTTC
CASSVGGVNEQYF
>TRBJ1-1|-|16|TRBD1|TRBV2
TGTGCCAGCAGTGGGGGGCAGGGGGTGATTTTAAGTCAAGCTTTCTTT
CASSGGQGVILSQAFF
>TRBJ2-1|-|17|TRBD2|TRBV5-1
TGCGCCAGCAGCTTGCTAGCGGGGGAGAGCTCCTACAATGAGCAGTTCTTC
CASSLLAGESSYNEQFF
>TRBJ2-4|-|13|-|TRBV3-1/TRBV3-2
TGTGCCAGCAGCCAAGGGTCAGGGCACATTCAGTACTTC
CASSQGSGHIQYF
>TRBJ1-4|-|14|TRBD1|TRBV3-1/TRBV3-2
TGTGCCAGCAGTTCAAGGGGGCTTCGGGAAAAACTGTTTTTT
CASSSRGLREKLFF
>TRBJ2-5|-|12|-|TRBV2
TGTGCCAGCAGTGCACTTCTGGAGACCCAGTACTTC
CASSALLETQYF
>TRBJ2-3|-|16|TRBD2|TRBV7-9
TGTGCCAGCAGCCTCCGAGCGGGAGGGCCGGCAGATACGCAGTATTTT
CASSLRAGGPADTQYF
>TRBJ1-2|-|12|-|TRBV20-1
TGCAGTGCTAGTTTGTTAAACTATGGCTACACCTTC
CSASLLNYGYTF
>TRBJ1-2|-|15|-|TRBV4-2
TGTGCCAGCAGCCAAGAAACCACTACCGCAAGGGGCTACACCTTC
CASSQETTTARGYTF
>TRBJ1-6|-|12|-|TRBV6-6
TGTGCCAGCAGGTCATATAATTCACCCCTCCACTTT
CASRSYNSPLHF
>TRBJ1-4|-|14|-|TRBV7-9
TGTGCCAGCAGCTTATCAGGATTTAATGAAAAACTGTTTTTT
CASSLSGFNEKLFF
>TRBJ1-4|-|15|-|TRBV2
TGTGCCAGCAGGGCGGAGCGTCAGCATAATGAAAAACTGTTTTTT
CASRAERQHNEKLFF
>TRBJ2-5|-|15|TRBD1|TRBV18
TGTGCCAGCTCACTCGGGACAGGGACGGGAGAGACCCAGTACTTC
CASSLGTGTGETQYF
>TRBJ2-1|-|15|TRBD1|TRBV11-3
TGTGCCAGCAGCTTAGAGGGACAGGCTTACAATGAGCAGTTCTTC
CASSLEGQAYNEQFF
>TRBJ1-1|-|15|TRBD1|TRBV5-4
TGTGCCAGCAGCGTAACAGGGGGCAGGAACACTGAAGCTTTCTTT
CASSVTGGRNTEAFF
>TRBJ2-2|-|14|-|TRBV25-1
TGTGCCAGCAGTGAACAAGCAGGGCCCGGGGAGCTGTTTTTT
CASSEQAGPGELFF